This entry lists 5 T cell receptor beta chains sequenced from one sample in a study of blood T cell repertoires in COVID-19. The protocol was immunoSEQ multiplex PCR, while the TCRdb copy is restricted to in-frame clones and leaves out a portion. Among about 350,000 clones listed, roughly 89% were seen once. Sequencing input: peripheral blood. The receptors were sampled from an older woman with COVID-19, enrolled during active disease.

In its sample, this clone was seen once. The chain recombines TRBV9 with TRBJ1-1; TRBD1 aligns across 7 bases. In germline, CDR1 is SGDLS, CDR2 YYNGEE. Trimming took 4 bases from V and 3 from J; bases not matched to a gene: 6. The CDR3 is 14 amino acids. The DNA of the CDR3 is TGTGCCAGCAGCTCACACAGGGGCGACACTGAAGCTTTCTTT. Its translation: CASSSHRGDTEAFF.

The chain links TRBV2 to TRBJ2-6; 9 positions agree with TRBD1. The junction had 9 bases not matched to a gene; V was cut back by 8 bases and J by 4 bases. The length of the CDR3 is 16 residues. Germline assignment: CDR1 SNHLY and CDR2 FYNNEI. Here the CDR3 reads CASAKQGAPGANVLTF. CDR3 bases: TGTGCCAGCGCCAAACAGGGGGCGCCAGGGGCCAACGTCCTGACTTTC.

In DNA form, the CDR3 reads TGTGCCAGCAGCTTATCCCTGAGTAACACTGAAGCTTTCTTT. Protein product: CASSLSLSNTEAFF. The chain carries TRBV11-2 and TRBJ1-1; no firm D call. Germline-derived CDR1 and CDR2 are SGHAT and FQNNGV. Trimming removed 2 bases from V and 2 bases from J, with 9 bases in between. The CDR3 length is 14 residues. Complete variable domain (other parts from reference TRBV11-2 and TRBJ1-1): EAGVAQSPRYKIIEKRQSVAFWCNPISGHATLYWYQQILGQGPKLLIQFQNNGVVDDSQLPKDRFSAERLKGVDSTLKIQPAKLEDSAVYLCASSLSLSNTEAFFGQGTRLTVV.

This clone has only a few counts. The rearrangement joins TRBV5-4 to TRBJ1-1, with a possible D match to TRBD1 (5 bases). The CDR3 length is 15 residues. Trimming took off 4 bases at V and 5 bases at J, with 18 bases between the two ends. The germline V gene has CDR1 SGHNT and CDR2 YYREEE (reference sequence). For the CDR3, the DNA is TGTGCCAGCAGCCAGTGGGGGGGGGTCGTGACTGAAGCTTTCTTT. As protein: CASSQWGGVVTEAFF.

This clone occurred once. This rearrangement joins TRBV6-5 to TRBJ1-1; D unresolved. The CDR3 sequence is 15 residues long. V lost 8 bases, J lost 0 bases, and 16 bases lay in between. Germline V gene lookup returns CDR1 MNHEY and CDR2 SVGAGI. The chain's CDR3 is CASEITAVLNTEAFF. In DNA form, the CDR3 reads TGTGCCAGCGAAATCACAGCAGTTTTGAACACTGAAGCTTTCTTT.